This T cell receptor (beta chain) was sequenced in a study of OX40 agonist ivuxolimab in advanced cancers. The CDR3 is made up of 14 amino acids. Trimming took 10 bases from V and 5 from J, leaving 15 bases between them. Germline CDR1 ENHRY, CDR2 SYGVKD. Profiled with immunoSEQ multiplex PCR; TCRdb holds only in-frame clones, not every one. This table holds roughly 84,000 clones, approximately 84% found once. Blood got drawn at baseline, again on cycle 4 day 1, and then on cycle 7 day 1. The receptor's source is an adult with an advanced solid tumor such as melanoma, head and neck, liver or kidney cancer. The material was CD4+ or CD8+ T cells sorted from blood, obtained in a trial of the OX40 agonist ivuxolimab. The chain uses TRBV10-3 and TRBJ1-6; a possible D gene is TRBD1 (6 bases). The DNA for the CDR3 is TGTGCCACTAGGGAGACAGGAAATAATTCACCCCTCCACTTT. Translating it yields CATRETGNNSPLHF.